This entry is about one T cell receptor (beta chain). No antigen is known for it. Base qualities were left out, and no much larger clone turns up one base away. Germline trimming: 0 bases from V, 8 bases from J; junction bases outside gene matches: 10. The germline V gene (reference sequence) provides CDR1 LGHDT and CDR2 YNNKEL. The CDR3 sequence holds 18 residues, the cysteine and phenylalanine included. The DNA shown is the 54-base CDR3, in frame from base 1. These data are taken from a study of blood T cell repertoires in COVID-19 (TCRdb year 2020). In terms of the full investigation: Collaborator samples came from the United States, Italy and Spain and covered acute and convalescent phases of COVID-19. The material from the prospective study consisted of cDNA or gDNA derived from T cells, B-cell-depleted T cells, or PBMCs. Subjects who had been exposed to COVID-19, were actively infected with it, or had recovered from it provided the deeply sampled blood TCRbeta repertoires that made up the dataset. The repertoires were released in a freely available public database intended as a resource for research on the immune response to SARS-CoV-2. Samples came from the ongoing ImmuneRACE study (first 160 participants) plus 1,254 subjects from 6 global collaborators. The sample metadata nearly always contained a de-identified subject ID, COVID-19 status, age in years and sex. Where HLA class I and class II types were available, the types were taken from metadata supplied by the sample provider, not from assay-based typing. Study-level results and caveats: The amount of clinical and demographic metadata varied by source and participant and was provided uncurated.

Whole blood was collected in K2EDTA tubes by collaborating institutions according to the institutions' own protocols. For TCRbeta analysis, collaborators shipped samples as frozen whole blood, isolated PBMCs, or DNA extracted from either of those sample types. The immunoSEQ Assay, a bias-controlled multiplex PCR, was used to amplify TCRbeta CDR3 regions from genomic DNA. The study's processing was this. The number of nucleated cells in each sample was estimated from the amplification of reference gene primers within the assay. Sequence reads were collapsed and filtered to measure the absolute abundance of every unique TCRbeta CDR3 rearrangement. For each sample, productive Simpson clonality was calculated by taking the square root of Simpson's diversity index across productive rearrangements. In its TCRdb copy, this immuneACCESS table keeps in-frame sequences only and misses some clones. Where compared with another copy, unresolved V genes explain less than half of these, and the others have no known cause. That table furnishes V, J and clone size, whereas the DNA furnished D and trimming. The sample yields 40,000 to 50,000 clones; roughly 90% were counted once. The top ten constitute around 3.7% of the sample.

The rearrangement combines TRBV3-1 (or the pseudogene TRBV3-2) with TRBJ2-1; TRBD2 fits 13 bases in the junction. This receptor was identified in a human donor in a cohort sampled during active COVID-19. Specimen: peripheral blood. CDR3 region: CASSQDRRRLAGGHEQFF. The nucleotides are TGTGCCAGCAGCCAAGATCGACGTCGACTAGCGGGAGGTCATGAGCAGTTCTTC.